Given below is one T cell receptor (beta chain) in context. This sample is drawn from a study of blood T cell repertoires in COVID-19. Study context: Acute-phase and convalescent COVID-19 samples originated in the United States, Italy and Spain. Sample material is recorded as cDNA or gDNA derived from T cells, B-cell-depleted T cells, or PBMCs.

V lost 10 bases to trimming and J lost 4 bases; unmatched junction nucleotides: 6. Germline V CDR1 and CDR2: WSHSY, SAAADI. The CDR3 length is 14 residues. In the authors' methods: The assay estimated nucleated cells by amplifying reference gene primers. Libraries were prepared by immunoSEQ multiplex PCR; TCRdb keeps only in-frame clonotypes and omits some of them. V and J calls and clone size are those listed in that table; D and trimming were worked out from the DNA. The table records 250,000 to 300,000 clones, under 90% of them present only once. This sequence originates from a woman younger than 35 with acute or convalescent COVID-19. Sequences were obtained from peripheral blood. This chain links TRBV10-2 with TRBJ2-3, with 12 bases aligning to TRBD2. The CDR3 coding sequence is TGCGCCACCCGACTAGCGGGAGCCGCAGATACGCAGTATTTT. Amino acids: CATRLAGAADTQYF.